The 4 T cell receptor beta chains below all came from one sample that was sequenced in a study of blood T cell repertoires in COVID-19. The data were produced by immunoSEQ multiplex PCR, yet TCRdb's version contains in-frame clones alone and is incomplete. There are under 110,000 clones in the sample; 76% occur only once, and around 6.2% lies in the top ten. Source material: peripheral blood. These receptors came from an elderly man with COVID-19, enrolled during active disease.

V usage is TRBV14 and J usage is TRBJ2-5; no definite D call. This CDR3 region has 13 residues. V dropped 3 bases and J dropped 1 base, with 6 bases sitting between them. Germline V gene data show CDR1 as SGHDN and CDR2 as FVKESK. In DNA, the CDR3 is TGTGCCAGCAGCCAGGCCCCCCAAGAGACCCAGTACTTC. It codes for CASSQAPQETQYF.

This clone was seen a single time. Within the sample, other DNA sequences also encode this same CDR3. This chain links TRBV6-5 with TRBJ1-3; no reliable D call. The germline gives CDR1 MNHEY, CDR2 SVGAGI. V was pared by 0 bases and J by 1 base, with 7 bases between. The CDR3 sequence is 15 residues long. The CDR3 DNA reads TGTGCCAGCAGTTACTCGAGGGTTTCTGGAAACACCATATATTTT. This translates into CASSYSRVSGNTIYF.

The gene calls are TRBV7-3 and TRBJ2-7; 7 nucleotides match TRBD1. Unmatched junction bases numbered 3, after V lost 4 bases and J lost 0 bases. The CDR3 consists of 14 residues. Germline V lookup: CDR1 SGHTA, CDR2 FQGTGA. The CDR3 spells CASSSDRDSYEQYF. CDR3 sequence (DNA): TGTGCCAGCAGCTCTGACAGGGACTCCTACGAGCAGTACTTC.

A single count supports this clone. V and J are TRBV18 and TRBJ1-4; 7 bases are a match to TRBD1. This CDR3 spans 14 amino acids. Germline lookup yields CDR1 KGHSH and CDR2 LQKENI. Trimming cost V 3 bases and J 7 bases; bases outside gene matches: 5. The CDR3 DNA follows: TGTGCCAGCTCACCGACAGGGCTTTTTGAAAAACTGTTTTTT. It yields the protein CASSPTGLFEKLFF.